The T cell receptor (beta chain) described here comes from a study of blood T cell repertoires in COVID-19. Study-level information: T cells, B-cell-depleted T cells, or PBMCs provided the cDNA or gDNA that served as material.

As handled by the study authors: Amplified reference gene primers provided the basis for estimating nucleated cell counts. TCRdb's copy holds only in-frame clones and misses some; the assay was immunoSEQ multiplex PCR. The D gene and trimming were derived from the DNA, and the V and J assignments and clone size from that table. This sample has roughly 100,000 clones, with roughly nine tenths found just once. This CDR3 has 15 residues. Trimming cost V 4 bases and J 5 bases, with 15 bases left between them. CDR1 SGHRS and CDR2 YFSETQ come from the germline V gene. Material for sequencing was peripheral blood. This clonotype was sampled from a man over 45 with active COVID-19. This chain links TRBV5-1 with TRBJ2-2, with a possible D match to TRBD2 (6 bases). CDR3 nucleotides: TGCGCCAGCAGCCCCTTATCTGGGAGGACCGGGGAGCTGTTTTTT. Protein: CASSPLSGRTGELFF.